Included here is one T cell receptor (beta chain) sequence, with context. There are 14 residues in the CDR3. Germline CDR1 GTSNPN, CDR2 SVGIG (reference sequence). Trimming shortened V by 6 bases and J by 2 bases, and 16 bases separated the two germline ends. The TCR beta repertoire was assessed by survey-level immunoSEQ sequencing. Profiling relied on immunoSEQ multiplex PCR, and the TCRdb table lists in-frame clones only, not all of them. The sample has some 68,000 clones, 93% seen once. The chain combines TRBV30 with TRBJ1-1, with D perhaps matching TRBD1 (6 bases). Sequencing was carried out using PBMCs. The origin of this receptor is a middle-aged man with rheumatoid arthritis. The CDR3: CACFGGHTNTEAFF. The CDR3 DNA reads as TGTGCCTGTTTTGGGGGACACACTAACACTGAAGCTTTCTTT.